This T cell receptor beta chain was profiled in a study of T cells in Graves' hyperthyroidism and ophthalmopathy. The study's findings and limits: Model output signaled ophthalmopathy a median 6.5 months ahead of onset. In simple terms, a model built on 13 V-J features told ophthalmopathy apart from stable hyperthyroidism.

Patients were excluded for uncontrolled infection, other autoimmune disease, pregnancy or lactation. Clinical symptoms, serum thyroxine and TRAb, thyroid ultrasound and orbital computed tomography were used for the diagnoses. V lost 6 bases and J lost 0; bases outside the gene matches: 8. The CDR3 loop spans 16 amino acids. Per the germline V gene, CDR1 is SGHTA and CDR2 is FQGNSA. This clonotype turned up a few times. The antigen is not known. Just one base apart from a much larger clone, this may be a read error. A read error is likely, as this CDR3 ends without the conserved phenylalanine or tryptophan. The source material, RNA transcripts, was used to amplify TCR beta CDR3 regions. HTBI primers were the set used in a first-round RT-PCR of the TCR CDR3. TCRdb processed the multiplex PCR reads anew with MiXCR; each CDR3 protein has one entry. The sample carries around 620,000 distinct CDR3 sequences, 15% to 20% recorded once.

The material sequenced was blood. The chain has TRBV7-2 and TRBJ2-3; 8 positions agree with TRBD2. This clonotype was obtained from a woman under 40 with Graves' hyperthyroidism. CDR3 amino acids: CASSSTGTRSTDTQYL. In DNA, the CDR3 is TGTGCCAGCAGTTCAACCGGGACTAGGAGCACAGATACGCAGTATCTT.